This entry describes one T cell receptor (beta chain). What it binds is not known. Expressed TCRB transcripts were sequenced after all isolated RNA was converted to cDNA. TCRdb's copy holds only in-frame clones and misses some; the assay was immunoSEQ multiplex PCR. The table shows 970,000 or so clones, with about 17% occurring only once. The source of the sample is a study of beta chain features in type 1 diabetes. Study information: Examination spanned about 99 million sorted cells from all samples. Study-wide results and limits: Type 1 diabetes patients showed a moderate but significant shortening of TCRB CDR3s in all four CD4+ subsets.

Sample: naive CD4+ T cells from blood. The sequence was obtained from a woman between 18 and 29 years old in good health.

Here the CDR3 DNA reads TGTGCCAGCAGTTACCGGCCAAGCTCCTACAATGAGCAGTTCTTC. Translating it yields CASSYRPSSYNEQFF. This chain links TRBV6-5 with TRBJ2-1; D not certain. This CDR3 region has 15 residues. In germline, CDR1 is MNHEY, CDR2 SVGAGI. V lost 2 bases and J 0 bases, leaving 8 bases between the germline ends.